This T cell receptor beta chain appears in the sequencing data of a study of blood T cell repertoires in COVID-19. Overall study: The cDNA or gDNA used as material had been derived from T cells, B-cell-depleted T cells, or PBMCs.

Some clones are missing from TCRdb's copy, which holds only in-frame ones; the method was immunoSEQ multiplex PCR. Of 13,000 or so clones listed, less than 85% were seen once; the top ten hold about 15%. The CDR3 is made up of 16 amino acids. The germline CDR1 and CDR2 sequences are SGDLS and YYNGEE. The V segment lost 4 bases and the J segment 1 base; nucleotides outside the gene matches: 6. The material sequenced was peripheral blood. The source of this sequence is a man aged 35-49 years with active or convalescent COVID-19. The rearrangement links TRBV9 to TRBJ2-2; 8 bases match TRBD1. DNA of the CDR3: TGTGCCAGCAGCAAAGGGGGGACAGGGAACACCGGGGAGCTGTTTTTT. This translates into CASSKGGTGNTGELFF.